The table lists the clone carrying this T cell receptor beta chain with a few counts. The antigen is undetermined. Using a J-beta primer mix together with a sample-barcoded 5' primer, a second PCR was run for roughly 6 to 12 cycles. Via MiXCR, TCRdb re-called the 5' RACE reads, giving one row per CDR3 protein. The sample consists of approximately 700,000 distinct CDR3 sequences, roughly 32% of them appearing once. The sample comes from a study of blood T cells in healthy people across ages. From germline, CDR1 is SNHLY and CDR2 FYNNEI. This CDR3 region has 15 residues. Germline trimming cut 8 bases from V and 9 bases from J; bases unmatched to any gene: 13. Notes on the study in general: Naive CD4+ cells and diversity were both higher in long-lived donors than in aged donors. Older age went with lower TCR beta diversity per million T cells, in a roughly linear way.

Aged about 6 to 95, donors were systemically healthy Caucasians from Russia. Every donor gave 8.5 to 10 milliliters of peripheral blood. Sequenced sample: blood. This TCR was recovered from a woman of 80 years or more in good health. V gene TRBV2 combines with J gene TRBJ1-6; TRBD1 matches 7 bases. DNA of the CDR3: TGTGCCAGCCGACCAGACAGGGCGGGTGGTTCACCCCTCCACTTT. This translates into CASRPDRAGGSPLHF.